This TCR beta chain is from a study of T cell repertoires in cytomegalovirus infection. The overall study: Evidence of both CMV infection and a matching HLA type came from public TCR beta signatures.

Comment on this clonotype: The antigen remains unidentified.

TCRdb independently ran MiXCR on the reads; one entry per CDR3 protein. The sample records fewer than 850,000 distinct CDR3 sequences, about 29% being singletons. Trimming took 0 bases from V and 4 from J, leaving 7 bases between them. The CDR3 sequence is 14 residues long. The germline CDR1 and CDR2 sequences are MNHEY and SVGAGI. The source is a human donor in good health (CMV status not recorded). Some clones in this sample may be carry-over from other donors' samples. The material was cultured CD8+ T cells from PBMCs, obtained from culture after CMV antigen stimulation. The chain has TRBV6-5 and TRBJ1-5; D gene uncertain. The CDR3 DNA sequence: TGTGCCAGCAGTTACTCGGCAGCTAATCAGCCCCAGCATTTT. As protein: CASSYSAANQPQHF.